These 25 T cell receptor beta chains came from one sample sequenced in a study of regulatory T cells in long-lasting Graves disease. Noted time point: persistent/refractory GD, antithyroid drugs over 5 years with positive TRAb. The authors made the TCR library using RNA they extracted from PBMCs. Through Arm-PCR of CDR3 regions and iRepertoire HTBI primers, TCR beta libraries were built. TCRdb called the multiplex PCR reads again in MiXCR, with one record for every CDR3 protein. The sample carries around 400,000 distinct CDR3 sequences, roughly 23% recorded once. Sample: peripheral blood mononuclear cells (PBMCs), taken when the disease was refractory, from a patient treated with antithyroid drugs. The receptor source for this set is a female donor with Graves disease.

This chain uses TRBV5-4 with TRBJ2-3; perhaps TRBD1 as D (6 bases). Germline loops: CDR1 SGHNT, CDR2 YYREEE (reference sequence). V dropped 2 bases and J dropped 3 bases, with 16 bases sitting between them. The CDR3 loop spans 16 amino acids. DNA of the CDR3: TGTGCCAGCAGCTTTGGGGGCACTAAATCGACAGATACGCAGTATTTT. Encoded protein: CASSFGGTKSTDTQYF.

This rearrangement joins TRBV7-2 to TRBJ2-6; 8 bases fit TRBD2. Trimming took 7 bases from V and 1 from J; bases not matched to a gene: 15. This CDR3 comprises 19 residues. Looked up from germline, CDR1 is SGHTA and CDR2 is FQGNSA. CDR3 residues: CASIPGGGRFFSGANVLTF. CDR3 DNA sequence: TGTGCCAGCATTCCCGGGGGGGGGCGCTTTTTTTCTGGGGCCAACGTCCTGACTTTC.

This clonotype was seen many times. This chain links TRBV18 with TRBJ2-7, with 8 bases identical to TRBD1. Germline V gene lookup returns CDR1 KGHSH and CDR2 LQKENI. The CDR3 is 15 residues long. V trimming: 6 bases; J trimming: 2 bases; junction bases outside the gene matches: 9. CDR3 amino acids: CASSRGDRNTYEQYF. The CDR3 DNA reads TGTGCCAGCTCGCGTGGGGACAGGAACACCTACGAGCAGTACTTC.

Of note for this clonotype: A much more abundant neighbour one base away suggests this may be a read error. The DNA of the CDR3 is TGCGGCGCCGTCGGGACGCAGAACCCCTACGAGCAGTACTTC. It specifies CGAVGTQNPYEQYF. V and J are TRBV29-1 and TRBJ2-7, with D tentatively TRBD1 or TRBD2 (5 bases each). CDR1 and CDR2 (germline): SQVTM, ANQGSEA. This CDR3 has 14 amino acids.

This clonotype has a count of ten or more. This chain's CDR3 is CASSLERRQPQHF. The DNA of the CDR3 is TGTGCCAGCAGTTTAGAGAGAAGACAGCCCCAGCATTTT. J is TRBJ1-5 and V is TRBV12-3 or TRBV12-4; D uncertain. V was trimmed by 1 base and J by 7 bases, leaving 8 bases between them. The CDR3 spans 13 residues.

The CDR3 nucleotides are TGTGCCACCAGCACTAACAGGGCTAGCACAGATACGCAGTATTTT. As protein: CATSTNRASTDTQYF. The chain recombines TRBV15 with TRBJ2-3, with D maybe TRBD1 (6 bases). CDR3 length: 15 amino acids. Germline V lookup: CDR1 LNHNV, CDR2 YYDKDF (reference sequence). Trimming took 4 bases from V and 0 from J, leaving 11 bases between them.

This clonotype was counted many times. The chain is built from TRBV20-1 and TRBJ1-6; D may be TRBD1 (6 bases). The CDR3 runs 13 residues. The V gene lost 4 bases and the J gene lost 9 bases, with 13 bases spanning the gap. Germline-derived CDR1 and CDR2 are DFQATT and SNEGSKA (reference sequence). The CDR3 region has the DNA TGCAGTGCTAAGGAGGGGGACGGTTCACCCCTCCACTTT. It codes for CSAKEGDGSPLHF.

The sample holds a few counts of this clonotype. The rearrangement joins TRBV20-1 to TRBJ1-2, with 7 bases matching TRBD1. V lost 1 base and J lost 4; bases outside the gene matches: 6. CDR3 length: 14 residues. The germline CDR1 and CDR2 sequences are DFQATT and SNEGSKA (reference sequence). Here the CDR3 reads CSARVNRGTYGYTF. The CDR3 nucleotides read TGCAGTGCTAGAGTCAACAGGGGTACCTATGGCTACACCTTC.

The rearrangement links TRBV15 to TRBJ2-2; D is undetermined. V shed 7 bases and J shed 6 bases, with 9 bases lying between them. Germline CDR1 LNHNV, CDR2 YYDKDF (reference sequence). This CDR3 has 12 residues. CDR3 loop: CATTRDSGELFF. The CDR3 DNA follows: TGTGCCACCACTAGAGATTCCGGGGAGCTGTTTTTT.

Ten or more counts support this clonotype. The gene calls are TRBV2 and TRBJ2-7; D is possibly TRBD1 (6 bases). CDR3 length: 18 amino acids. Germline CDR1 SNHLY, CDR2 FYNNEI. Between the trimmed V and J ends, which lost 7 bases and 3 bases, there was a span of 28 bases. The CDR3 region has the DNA TGTGCCAGCACCGCCAATCCCCAAATCCAGGGGAATCTCTACGAGCAGTACTTC. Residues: CASTANPQIQGNLYEQYF.

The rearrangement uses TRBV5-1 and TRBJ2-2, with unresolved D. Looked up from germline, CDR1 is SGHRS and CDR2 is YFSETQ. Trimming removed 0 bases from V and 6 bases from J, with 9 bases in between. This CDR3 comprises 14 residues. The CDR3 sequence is CASSLDLFSGELFF. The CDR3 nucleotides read TGCGCCAGCAGCTTGGACTTATTTTCCGGGGAGCTGTTTTTT. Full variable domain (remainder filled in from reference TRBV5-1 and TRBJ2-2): KAGVTQTPRYLIKTRGQQVTLSCSPISGHRSVSWYQQTPGQGLQFLFEYFSETQRNKGNFPGRFSGRQFSNSRSEMNVSTLELGDSALYLCASSLDLFSGELFFGEGSRLTVL.

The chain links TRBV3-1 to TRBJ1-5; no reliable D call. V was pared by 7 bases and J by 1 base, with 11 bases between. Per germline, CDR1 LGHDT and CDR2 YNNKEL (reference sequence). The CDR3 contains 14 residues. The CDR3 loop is CASNPEDSNQPQHF. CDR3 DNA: TGTGCCAGCAACCCCGAGGACAGCAATCAGCCCCAGCATTTT.

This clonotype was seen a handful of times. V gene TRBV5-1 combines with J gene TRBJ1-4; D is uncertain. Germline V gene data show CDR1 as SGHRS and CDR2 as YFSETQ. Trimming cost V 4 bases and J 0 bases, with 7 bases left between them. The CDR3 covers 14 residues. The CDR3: CASSNGATNEKLFF. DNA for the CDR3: TGCGCCAGCAGCAACGGGGCAACTAATGAAAAACTGTTTTTT. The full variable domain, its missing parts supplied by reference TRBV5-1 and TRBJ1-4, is KAGVTQTPRYLIKTRGQQVTLSCSPISGHRSVSWYQQTPGQGLQFLFEYFSETQRNKGNFPGRFSGRQFSNSRSEMNVSTLELGDSALYLCASSNGATNEKLFFGSGTQLSVL.

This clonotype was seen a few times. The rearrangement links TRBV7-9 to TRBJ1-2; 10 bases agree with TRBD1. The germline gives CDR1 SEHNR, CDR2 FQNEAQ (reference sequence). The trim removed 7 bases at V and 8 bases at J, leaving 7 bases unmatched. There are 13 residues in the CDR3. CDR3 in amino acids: CASTRTGGDGYTF. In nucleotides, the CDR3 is TGTGCCAGCACCCGGACAGGGGGAGACGGCTACACCTTC.

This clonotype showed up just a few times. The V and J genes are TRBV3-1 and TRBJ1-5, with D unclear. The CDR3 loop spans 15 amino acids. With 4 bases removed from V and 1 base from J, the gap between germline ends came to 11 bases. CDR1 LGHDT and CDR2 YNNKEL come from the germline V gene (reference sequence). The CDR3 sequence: CASSPPGVSNQPQHF. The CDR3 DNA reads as TGTGCCAGCAGCCCTCCGGGAGTGAGCAATCAGCCCCAGCATTTT.

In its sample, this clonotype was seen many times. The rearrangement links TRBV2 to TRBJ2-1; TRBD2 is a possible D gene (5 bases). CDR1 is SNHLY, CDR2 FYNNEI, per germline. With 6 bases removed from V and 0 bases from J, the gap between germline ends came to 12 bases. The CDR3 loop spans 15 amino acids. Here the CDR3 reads CASRRGPGSYNEQFF. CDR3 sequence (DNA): TGTGCCAGCAGGAGAGGGCCGGGCTCCTACAATGAGCAGTTCTTC.

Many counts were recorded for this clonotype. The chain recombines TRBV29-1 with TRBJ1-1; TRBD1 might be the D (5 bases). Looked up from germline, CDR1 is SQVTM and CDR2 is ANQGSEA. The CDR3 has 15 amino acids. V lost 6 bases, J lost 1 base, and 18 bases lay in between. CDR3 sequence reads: CSVGSKGKGNTEAFF. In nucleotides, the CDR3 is TGCAGCGTGGGGAGTAAGGGGAAGGGGAACACTGAAGCTTTCTTT.

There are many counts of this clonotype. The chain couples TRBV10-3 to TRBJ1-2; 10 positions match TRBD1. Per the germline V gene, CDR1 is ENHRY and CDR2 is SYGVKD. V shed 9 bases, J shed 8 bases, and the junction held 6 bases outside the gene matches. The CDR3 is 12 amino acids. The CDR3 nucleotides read TGTGCCATGAGGGGACAGGGGCAAGGCTACACCTTC. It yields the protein CAMRGQGQGYTF.

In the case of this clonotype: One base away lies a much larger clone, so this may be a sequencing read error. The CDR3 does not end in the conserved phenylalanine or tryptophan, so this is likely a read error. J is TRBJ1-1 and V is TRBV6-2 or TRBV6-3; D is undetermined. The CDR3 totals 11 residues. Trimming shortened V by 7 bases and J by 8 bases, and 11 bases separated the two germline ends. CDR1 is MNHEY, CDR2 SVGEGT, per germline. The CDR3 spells CASNGGREAFL. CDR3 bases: TGTGCCAGCAACGGAGGACGAGAAGCTTTCCTT.

The CDR3 bases are TGTGCCAGCAGGGCTGGACAGGGTTTACAGAATCAGCCCCAGCATTTT. It translates to CASRAGQGLQNQPQHF. The chain uses TRBV2 and TRBJ1-5; 8 nucleotides match TRBD1. The CDR3 totals 16 residues. CDR1 is SNHLY and CDR2 is FYNNEI in the germline V gene. The V and J ends lost 6 bases and 4 bases, in that order; junction bases with no gene match: 11. The whole variable domain, remainder taken from reference TRBV2 and TRBJ1-5, is EPEVTQTPSHQVTQMGQEVILRCVPISNHLYFYWYRQILGQKVEFLVSFYNNEISEKSEIFDDQFSVERPDGSNFTLKIRSTKLEDSAMYFCASRAGQGLQNQPQHFGDGTRLSIL.

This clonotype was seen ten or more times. The CDR3 coding sequence is TGTGCCAGCAGTTTAACCTTCCCAACCCTCCACTTT. Amino acids: CASSLTFPTLHF. The chain carries TRBV28 and TRBJ1-6; D not resolved. V lost 2 bases and J 14 bases, leaving 10 bases between the germline ends. The CDR3 contains 12 residues. From germline, CDR1 is MDHEN and CDR2 SYDVKM.

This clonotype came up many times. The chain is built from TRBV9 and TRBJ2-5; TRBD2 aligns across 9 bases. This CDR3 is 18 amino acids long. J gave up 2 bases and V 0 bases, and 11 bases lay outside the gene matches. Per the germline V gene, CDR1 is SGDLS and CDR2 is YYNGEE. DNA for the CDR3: TGTGCCAGCAGCGTAGCGGCGGGAGGGCCCGGGGGGCAAGAGACCCAGTACTTC. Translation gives CASSVAAGGPGGQETQYF.

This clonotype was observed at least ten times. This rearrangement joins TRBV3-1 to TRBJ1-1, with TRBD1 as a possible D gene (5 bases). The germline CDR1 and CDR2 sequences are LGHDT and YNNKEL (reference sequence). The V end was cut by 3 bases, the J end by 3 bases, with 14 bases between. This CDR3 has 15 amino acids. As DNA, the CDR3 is TGTGCCAGCAGCCATTCTGTCAGGGCGGACACTGAAGCTTTCTTT. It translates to CASSHSVRADTEAFF. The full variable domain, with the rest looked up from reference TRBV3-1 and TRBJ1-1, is DTAVSQTPKYLVTQMGNDKSIKCEQNLGHDTMYWYKQDSKKFLKIMFSYNNKELIINETVPNRFSPKSPDKAHLNLHINSLELGDSAVYFCASSHSVRADTEAFFGQGTRLTVV.

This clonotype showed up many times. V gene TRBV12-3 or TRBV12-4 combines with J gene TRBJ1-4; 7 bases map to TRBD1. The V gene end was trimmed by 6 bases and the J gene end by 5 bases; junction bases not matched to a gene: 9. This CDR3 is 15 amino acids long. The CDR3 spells CASRKNRGWNEKLFF. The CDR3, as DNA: TGTGCCAGCAGAAAAAACAGGGGCTGGAATGAAAAACTGTTTTTT.

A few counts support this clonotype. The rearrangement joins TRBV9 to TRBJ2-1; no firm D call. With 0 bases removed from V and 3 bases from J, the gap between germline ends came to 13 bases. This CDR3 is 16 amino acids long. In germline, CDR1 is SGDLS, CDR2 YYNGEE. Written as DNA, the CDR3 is TGTGCCAGCAGCGTAGGTCCAGTGCAATACTACAATGAGCAGTTCTTC. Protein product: CASSVGPVQYYNEQFF.